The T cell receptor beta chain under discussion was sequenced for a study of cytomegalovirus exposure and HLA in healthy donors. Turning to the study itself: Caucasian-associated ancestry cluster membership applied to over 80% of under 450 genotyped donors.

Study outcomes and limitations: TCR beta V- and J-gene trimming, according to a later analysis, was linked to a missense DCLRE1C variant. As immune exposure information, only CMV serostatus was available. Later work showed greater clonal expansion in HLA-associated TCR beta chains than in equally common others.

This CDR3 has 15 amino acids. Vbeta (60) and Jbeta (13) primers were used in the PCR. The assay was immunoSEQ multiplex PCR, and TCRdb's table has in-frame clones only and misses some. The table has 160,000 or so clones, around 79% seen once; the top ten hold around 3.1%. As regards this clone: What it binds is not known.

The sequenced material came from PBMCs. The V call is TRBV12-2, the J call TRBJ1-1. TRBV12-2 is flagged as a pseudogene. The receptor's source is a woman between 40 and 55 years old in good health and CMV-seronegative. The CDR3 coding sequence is TGTGCAAGTCGCTTAGCAACGCGGGGGGGAACTGAAGCTTTCTTT. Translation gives CASRLATRGGTEAFF.